The TCR beta chain described here comes from a study of blood T cell repertoires in COVID-19. Across the study: There were acute and convalescent COVID-19 samples, and they came from the United States, Italy and Spain.

This clone was counted a single time. The table came from immunoSEQ multiplex PCR; TCRdb's copy has only in-frame clones and leaves some out. The data contain 100,000 to 150,000 clones, 88% of them singletons. The CDR3 spans 12 residues. The germline V and J ends were trimmed by 8 bases and 0 bases, with 8 bases remaining between them. Germline-derived CDR1 and CDR2 are SGHTA and FQGNSA. Sequencing was performed on peripheral blood. The chain couples TRBV7-2 to TRBJ2-7, with a tentative D call TRBD2 (5 bases). This sequence was found in a human donor in a cohort sampled during active COVID-19. This chain's CDR3 is CASGESSYEQYF. The CDR3, as DNA: TGTGCCAGCGGGGAGAGCTCCTACGAGCAGTACTTC.